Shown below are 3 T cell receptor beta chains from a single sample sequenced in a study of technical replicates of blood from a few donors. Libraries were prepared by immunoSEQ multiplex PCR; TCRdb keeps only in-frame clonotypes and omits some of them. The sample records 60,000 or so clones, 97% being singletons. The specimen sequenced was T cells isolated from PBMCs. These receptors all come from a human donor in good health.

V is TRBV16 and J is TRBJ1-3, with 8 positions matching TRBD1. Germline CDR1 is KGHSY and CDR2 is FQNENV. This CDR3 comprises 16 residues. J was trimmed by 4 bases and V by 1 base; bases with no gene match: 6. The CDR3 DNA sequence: TGTGCCAGCAGCCAATTCCAGGGGGCGCAAGGAAACACCATATATTTT. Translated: CASSQFQGAQGNTIYF.

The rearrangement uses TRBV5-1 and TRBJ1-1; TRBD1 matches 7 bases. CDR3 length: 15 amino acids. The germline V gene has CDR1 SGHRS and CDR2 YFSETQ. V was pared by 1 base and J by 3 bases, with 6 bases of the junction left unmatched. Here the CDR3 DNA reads TGCGCCAGCAGCTTGTCGGCAGGGGGGTACACTGAAGCTTTCTTT. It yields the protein CASSLSAGGYTEAFF.

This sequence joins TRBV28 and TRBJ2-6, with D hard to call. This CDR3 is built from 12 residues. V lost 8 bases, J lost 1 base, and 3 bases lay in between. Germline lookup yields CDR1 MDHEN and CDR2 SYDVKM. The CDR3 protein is CASSSGANVLTF. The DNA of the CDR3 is TGTGCCAGCTCGTCTGGGGCCAACGTCCTGACTTTC. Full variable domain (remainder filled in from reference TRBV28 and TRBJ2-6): DVKVTQSSRYLVKRTGEKVFLECVQDMDHENMFWYRQDPGLGLRLIYFSYDVKMKEKGDIPEGYSVSREKKERFSLILESASTNQTSMYLCASSSGANVLTFGAGSRLTVL.